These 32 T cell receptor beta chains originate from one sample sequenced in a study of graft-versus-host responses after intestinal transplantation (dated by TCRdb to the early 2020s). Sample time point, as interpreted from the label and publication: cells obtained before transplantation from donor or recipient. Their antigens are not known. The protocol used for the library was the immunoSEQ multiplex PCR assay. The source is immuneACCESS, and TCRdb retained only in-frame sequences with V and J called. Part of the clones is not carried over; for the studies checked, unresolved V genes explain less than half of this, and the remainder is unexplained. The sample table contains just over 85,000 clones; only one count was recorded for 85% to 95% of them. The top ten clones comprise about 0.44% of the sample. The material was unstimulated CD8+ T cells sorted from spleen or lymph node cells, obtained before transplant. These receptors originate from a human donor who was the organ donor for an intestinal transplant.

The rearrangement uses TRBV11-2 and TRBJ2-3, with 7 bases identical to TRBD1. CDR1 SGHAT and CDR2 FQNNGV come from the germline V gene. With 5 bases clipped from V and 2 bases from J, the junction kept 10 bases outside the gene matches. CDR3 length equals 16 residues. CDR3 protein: CASSGIPGQSTDTQYF. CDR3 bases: TGTGCCAGCAGCGGAATTCCGGGACAGTCCACAGATACGCAGTATTTT.

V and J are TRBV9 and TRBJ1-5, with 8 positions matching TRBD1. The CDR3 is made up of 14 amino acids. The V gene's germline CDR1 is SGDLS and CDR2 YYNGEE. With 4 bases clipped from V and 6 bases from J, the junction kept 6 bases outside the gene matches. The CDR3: CASSPDRGSQPQHF. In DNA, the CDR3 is TGTGCCAGCAGCCCCGACAGGGGTAGTCAGCCCCAGCATTTT.

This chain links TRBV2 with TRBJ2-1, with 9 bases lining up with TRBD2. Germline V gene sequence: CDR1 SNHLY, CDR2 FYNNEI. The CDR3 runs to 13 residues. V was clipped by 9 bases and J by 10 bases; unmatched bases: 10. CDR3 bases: TGTGCCAGGCGGGGGGGGCTTAAGGTCGAGCAGTTCTTC. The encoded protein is CARRGGLKVEQFF.

CDR3 DNA: TGTGCCAGCAGCTTCGTAACAGACCCCACCGGGGAGCTGTTTTTT. Its translation is CASSFVTDPTGELFF. The J gene is TRBJ2-2, the V gene TRBV5-4; the D is unclear. CDR3 length: 15 amino acids. Germline V gives CDR1 SGHNT, CDR2 YYREEE (reference sequence). The V gene lost 2 bases and the J gene lost 4 bases, with 12 bases spanning the gap.

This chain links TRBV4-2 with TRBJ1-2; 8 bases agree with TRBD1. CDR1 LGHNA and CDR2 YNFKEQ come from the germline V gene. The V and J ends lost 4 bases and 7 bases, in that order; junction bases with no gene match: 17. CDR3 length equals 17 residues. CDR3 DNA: TGTGCCAGCAGCCCGGGTGGCAGGGGGCGGAAAACTCCTGGCTACACCTTC. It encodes CASSPGGRGRKTPGYTF.

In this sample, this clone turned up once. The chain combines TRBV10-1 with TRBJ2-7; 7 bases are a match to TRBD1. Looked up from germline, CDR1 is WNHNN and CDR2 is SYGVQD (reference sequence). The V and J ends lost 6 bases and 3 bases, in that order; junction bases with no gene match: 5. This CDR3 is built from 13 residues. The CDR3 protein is CASSKGQDYEQYF. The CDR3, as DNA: TGCGCCAGCAGCAAAGGACAGGACTACGAGCAGTACTTC.

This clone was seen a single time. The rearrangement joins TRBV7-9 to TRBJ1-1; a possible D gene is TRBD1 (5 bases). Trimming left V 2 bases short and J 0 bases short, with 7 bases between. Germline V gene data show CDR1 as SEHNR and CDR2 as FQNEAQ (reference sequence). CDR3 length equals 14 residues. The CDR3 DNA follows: TGTGCCAGCAGCTTACAGGGATTGAACACTGAAGCTTTCTTT. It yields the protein CASSLQGLNTEAFF. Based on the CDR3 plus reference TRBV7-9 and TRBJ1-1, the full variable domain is DTGVSQNPRHKITKRGQNVTFRCDPISEHNRLYWYRQTLGQGPEFLTYFQNEAQLEKSRLLSDRFSAERPKGSFSTLEIQRTEQGDSAMYLCASSLQGLNTEAFFGQGTRLTVV.

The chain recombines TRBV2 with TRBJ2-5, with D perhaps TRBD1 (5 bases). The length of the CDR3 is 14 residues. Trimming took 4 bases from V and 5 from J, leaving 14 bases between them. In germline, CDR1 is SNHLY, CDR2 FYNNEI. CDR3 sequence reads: CASSVTWGDETQYF. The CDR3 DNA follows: TGTGCCAGCAGTGTTACTTGGGGCGATGAGACCCAGTACTTC.

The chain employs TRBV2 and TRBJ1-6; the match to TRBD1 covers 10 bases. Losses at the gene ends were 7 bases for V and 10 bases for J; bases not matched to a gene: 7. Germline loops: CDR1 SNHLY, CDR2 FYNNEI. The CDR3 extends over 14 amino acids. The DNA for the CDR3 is TGTGCCAGCATTCCGACAGGGGGCCAATCACCCCTCCACTTT. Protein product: CASIPTGGQSPLHF.

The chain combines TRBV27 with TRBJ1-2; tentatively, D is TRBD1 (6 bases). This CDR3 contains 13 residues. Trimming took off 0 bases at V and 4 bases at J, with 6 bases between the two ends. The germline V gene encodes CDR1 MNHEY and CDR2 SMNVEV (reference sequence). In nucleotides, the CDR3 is TGTGCCAGCAGTTTATCCAGGGGCTATGGCTACACCTTC. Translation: CASSLSRGYGYTF.

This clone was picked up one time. CDR3 sequence reads: CATQGLAYEQYF. CDR3 nucleotide sequence: TGTGCCACCCAGGGCCTGGCCTACGAGCAGTACTTC. The chain employs TRBV2 and TRBJ2-5; D might be TRBD1 (5 bases). With the DNA end fitting TRBJ2-7 better, the J assignment may be wrong. The germline CDR1 and CDR2 sequences are SNHLY and FYNNEI. The CDR3 length is 12 residues.

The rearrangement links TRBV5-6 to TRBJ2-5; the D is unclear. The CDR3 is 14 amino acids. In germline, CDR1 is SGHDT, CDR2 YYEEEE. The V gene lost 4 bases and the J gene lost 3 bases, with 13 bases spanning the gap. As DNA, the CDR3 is TGTGCCAGCAGCCTACAACTAAATAAAGAGACCCAGTACTTC. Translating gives CASSLQLNKETQYF.

CDR3 DNA sequence: TGTGCCAGCAGTGAATCTAGGAACACTGAAGCTTTCTTT. Its translation is CASSESRNTEAFF. This sequence joins TRBV25-1 and TRBJ1-1; D unclear. The germline V gene has CDR1 MGHDK and CDR2 SYGVNS. The CDR3 contains 13 residues. V lost 1 base and J lost 1, with 4 bases in between.

The CDR3 reads CASSRAGLLAGSYEQYF. CDR3 DNA sequence: TGCGCCAGCAGCCGGGCCGGACTACTAGCGGGGAGCTACGAGCAGTACTTC. This chain connects TRBV4-1 to TRBJ2-7; 10 bases align to TRBD2. The trim removed 4 bases at V and 3 bases at J, leaving 12 bases unmatched. The CDR3 is 17 amino acids. The germline V gene has CDR1 MGHRA and CDR2 YSYEKL.

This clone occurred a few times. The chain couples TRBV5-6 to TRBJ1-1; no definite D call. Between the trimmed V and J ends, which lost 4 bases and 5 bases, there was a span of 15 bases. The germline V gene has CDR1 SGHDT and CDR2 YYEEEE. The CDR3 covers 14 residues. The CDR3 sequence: CASSLGVGWTEAFF. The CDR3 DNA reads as TGTGCCAGCAGCCTCGGGGTAGGGTGGACTGAAGCTTTCTTT.

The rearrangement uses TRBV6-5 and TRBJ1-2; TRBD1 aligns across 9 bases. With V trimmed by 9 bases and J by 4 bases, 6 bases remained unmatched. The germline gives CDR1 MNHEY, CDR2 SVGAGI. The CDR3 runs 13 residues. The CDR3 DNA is TGTGCCAGTGCCACGACAGGGGGCTATGGCTACACCTTC. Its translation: CASATTGGYGYTF.

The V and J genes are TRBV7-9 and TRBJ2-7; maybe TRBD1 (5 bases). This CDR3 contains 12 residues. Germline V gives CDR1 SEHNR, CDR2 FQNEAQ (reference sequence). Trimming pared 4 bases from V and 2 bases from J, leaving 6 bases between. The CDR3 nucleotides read TGTGCCAGCAGCTCGACAGCCTACGAGCAGTACTTC. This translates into CASSSTAYEQYF.

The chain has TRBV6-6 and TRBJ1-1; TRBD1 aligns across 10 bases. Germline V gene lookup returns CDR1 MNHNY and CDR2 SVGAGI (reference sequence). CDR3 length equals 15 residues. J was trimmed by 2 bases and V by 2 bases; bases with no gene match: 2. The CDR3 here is CASSYRDRGNTEAFF. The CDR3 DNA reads TGTGCCAGCAGTTACAGGGACAGGGGAAACACTGAAGCTTTCTTT.

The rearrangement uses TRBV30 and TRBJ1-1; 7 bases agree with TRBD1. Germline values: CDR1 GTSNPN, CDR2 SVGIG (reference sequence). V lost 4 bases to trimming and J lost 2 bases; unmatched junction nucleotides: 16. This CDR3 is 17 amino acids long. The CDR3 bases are TGTGCCTGGAACCCTCAGATAAACAGGGGAGGTAACACTGAAGCTTTCTTT. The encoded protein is CAWNPQINRGGNTEAFF.

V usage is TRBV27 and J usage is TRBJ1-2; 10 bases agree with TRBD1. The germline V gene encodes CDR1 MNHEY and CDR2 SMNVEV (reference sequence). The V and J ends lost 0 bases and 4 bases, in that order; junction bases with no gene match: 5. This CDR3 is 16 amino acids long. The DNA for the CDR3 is TGTGCCAGCAGTTTATCGACAGGGGGCAGAGCCTATGGCTACACCTTC. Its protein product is CASSLSTGGRAYGYTF.

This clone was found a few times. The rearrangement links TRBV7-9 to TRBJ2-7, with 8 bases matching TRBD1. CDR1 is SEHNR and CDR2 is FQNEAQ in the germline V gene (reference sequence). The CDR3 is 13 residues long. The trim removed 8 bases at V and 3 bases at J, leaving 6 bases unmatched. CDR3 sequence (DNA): TGTGCCAGCGCAGACAGGGGAGACTACGAGCAGTACTTC. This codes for CASADRGDYEQYF.

The CDR3 loop reads CASSRTGEEDEQYF. In DNA, the CDR3 is TGCGCCAGCAGCCGGACAGGGGAAGAGGACGAGCAGTACTTC. The chain couples TRBV4-3 to TRBJ2-7; 9 nucleotides match TRBD1. The CDR3 totals 14 residues. V gave up 4 bases and J gave up 5 bases; unmatched junction bases: 6. Germline V gene lookup returns CDR1 LGHNA and CDR2 YSLEER.

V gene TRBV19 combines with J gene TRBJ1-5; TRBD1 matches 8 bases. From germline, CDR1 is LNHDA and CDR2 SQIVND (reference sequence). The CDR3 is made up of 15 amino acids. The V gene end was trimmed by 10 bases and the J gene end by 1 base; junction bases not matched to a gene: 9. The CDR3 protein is CATIKRQGSNQPQHF. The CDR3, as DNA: TGTGCCACCATCAAAAGACAGGGGAGCAATCAGCCCCAGCATTTT.

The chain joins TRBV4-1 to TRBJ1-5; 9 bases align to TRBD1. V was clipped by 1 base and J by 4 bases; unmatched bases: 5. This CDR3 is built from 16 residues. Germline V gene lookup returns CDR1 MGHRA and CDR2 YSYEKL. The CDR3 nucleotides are TGCGCCAGCAGCCAAGGGACGACAGGGGGGAATCAGCCCCAGCATTTT. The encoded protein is CASSQGTTGGNQPQHF.

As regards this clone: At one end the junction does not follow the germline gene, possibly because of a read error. The CDR3 region has the DNA TGTGCCAGCAGCTGGACTAGCGGGGGCACTGATACGCAGTATTTT. Protein: CASSWTSGGTDTQYF. V is TRBV5-6 and J is TRBJ2-3; 13 positions match TRBD2. The germline V gene encodes CDR1 SGHDT and CDR2 YYEEEE. CDR3 length: 15 amino acids.

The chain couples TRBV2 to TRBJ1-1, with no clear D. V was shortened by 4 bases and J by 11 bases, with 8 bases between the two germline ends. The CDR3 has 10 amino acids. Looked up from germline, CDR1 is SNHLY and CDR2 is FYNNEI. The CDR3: CASSGFEAFF. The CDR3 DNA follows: TGTGCCAGCAGTGGTTTCGAGGCTTTCTTT.

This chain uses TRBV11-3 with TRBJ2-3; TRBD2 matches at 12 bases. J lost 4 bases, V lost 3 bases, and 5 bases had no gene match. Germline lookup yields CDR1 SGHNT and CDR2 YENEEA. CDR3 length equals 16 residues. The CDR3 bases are TGTGCCAGCAGCTTCCCCCCTAGCGGGGGGGCAGATACGCAGTATTTT. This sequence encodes CASSFPPSGGADTQYF.

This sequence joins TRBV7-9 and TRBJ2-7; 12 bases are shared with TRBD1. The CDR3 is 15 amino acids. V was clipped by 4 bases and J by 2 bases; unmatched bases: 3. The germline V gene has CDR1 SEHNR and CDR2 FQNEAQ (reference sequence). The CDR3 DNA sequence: TGTGCCAGCAGCTACCGGGACAGGGGGCCCTACGAGCAGTACTTC. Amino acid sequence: CASSYRDRGPYEQYF. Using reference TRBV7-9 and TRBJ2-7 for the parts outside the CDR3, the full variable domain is DTGVSQNPRHKITKRGQNVTFRCDPISEHNRLYWYRQTLGQGPEFLTYFQNEAQLEKSRLLSDRFSAERPKGSFSTLEIQRTEQGDSAMYLCASSYRDRGPYEQYFGPGTRLTVT.

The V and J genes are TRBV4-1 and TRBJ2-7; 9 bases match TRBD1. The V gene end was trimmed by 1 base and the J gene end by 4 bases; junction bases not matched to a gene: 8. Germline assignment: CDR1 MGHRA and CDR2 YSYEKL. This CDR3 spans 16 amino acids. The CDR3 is CASSQGVQGASYEQYF. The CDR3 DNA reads TGCGCCAGCAGCCAAGGGGTACAGGGGGCATCGTACGAGCAGTACTTC.

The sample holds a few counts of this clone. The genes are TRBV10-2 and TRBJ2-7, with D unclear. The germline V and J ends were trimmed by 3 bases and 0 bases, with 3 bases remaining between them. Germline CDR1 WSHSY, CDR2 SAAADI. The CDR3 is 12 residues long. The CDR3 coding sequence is TGCGCCAGCAGTGATAGCTCCTACGAGCAGTACTTC. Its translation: CASSDSSYEQYF.

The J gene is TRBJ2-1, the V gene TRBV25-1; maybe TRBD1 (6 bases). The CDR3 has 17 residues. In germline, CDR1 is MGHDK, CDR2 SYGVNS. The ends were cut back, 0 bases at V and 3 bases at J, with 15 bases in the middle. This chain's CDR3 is CASSEYSTGHDYNEQFF. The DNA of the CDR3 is TGTGCCAGCAGTGAATATTCTACGGGACACGACTACAATGAGCAGTTCTTC.

CDR3 sequence (DNA): TGTGCCTGGGCGGGGGCCGGGGAGCTGTTTTTT. Translation gives CAWAGAGELFF. The genes are TRBV30 and TRBJ2-2; 7 nucleotides line up with TRBD2. The CDR3 loop spans 11 amino acids. Per the germline V gene, CDR1 is GTSNPN and CDR2 is SVGIG (reference sequence). V lost 5 bases, J lost 6 bases, and 0 bases stayed unmatched.